Listed below are T cell receptor beta chains from one sample, sequenced in a study of cytomegalovirus exposure and HLA in healthy donors. TCRdb keeps only in-frame clones here, not all; method: immunoSEQ multiplex PCR. The data show 200,000 to 250,000 clones, 85% to 90% seen once. Sequencing was carried out using PBMCs. These receptors originate from a human donor in good health. CDR3s include the opening cysteine and the closing phenylalanine or tryptophan. The D gene is left open where the match is weak. Clone size, where shown, is once, few, many, or a class for clones that have expanded.

clone_size d_call j_call v_call cdr3_aa cdr3_nt
. TRBD1 TRBJ1-5 TRBV28 CASSSPDRDNQPQHF TGTGCCAGCAGTTCACCGGACAGGGACAATCAGCCCCAGCATTTT
. TRBD1 TRBJ2-1 TRBV4-3 CASSQGFDREIYNEQFF TGCGCCAGCAGCCAAGGGTTTGACAGGGAGATCTACAATGAGCAGTTCTTC
. . TRBJ1-1 TRBV7-8 CASSLRGMANTEAFF TGTGCCAGCAGCTTACGGGGGATGGCTAACACTGAAGCTTTCTTT
. TRBD2 TRBJ2-1 TRBV2 CASNRLAGGRSNEQFF TGTGCCAGCAATAGACTAGCGGGAGGCCGATCCAATGAGCAGTTCTTC
. TRBD1 TRBJ2-2 TRBV10-3 CAITQPGQENTGELFF TGTGCCATCACCCAACCGGGACAGGAGAACACCGGGGAGCTGTTTTTT
. . TRBJ2-1 TRBV6-5 CASSYSRVNEQFF TGTGCCAGCAGTTACTCGCGGGTCAATGAGCAGTTCTTC
. . TRBJ1-1 TRBV6-1 CASSSSPVMNTEAFF TGTGCCAGCAGTTCTTCCCCCGTAATGAACACTGAAGCTTTCTTT
. TRBD2 TRBJ2-7 TRBV2 CASSVLAGDEQYF TGTGCCAGCAGTGTGCTAGCGGGAGACGAGCAGTACTTC
. TRBD1 TRBJ1-5 TRBV10-3 CAISGQGNQPQHF TGTGCCATCAGCGGACAGGGAAATCAGCCCCAGCATTTT
. . TRBJ1-3 TRBV28 CASSPKQVNSGNTIYF TGTGCCAGCAGCCCAAAACAGGTAAACTCTGGAAACACCATATATTTT
. TRBD1 TRBJ2-7 TRBV6-5 CASSRDRRSSYEQYF TGTGCCAGCAGTAGGGACAGGAGGAGCTCCTACGAGCAGTACTTC
. . TRBJ2-6 TRBV19 CASTGRESGANVLTF TGTGCCAGTACGGGCAGGGAATCTGGGGCCAACGTCCTGACTTTC
. . TRBJ2-5 TRBV6-5 CASSSNGETQYF TGTGCCAGCAGTTCGAACGGGGAGACCCAGTACTTC
. TRBD1 TRBJ2-5 TRBV28 CASSPMTTGGETQYF TGTGCCAGCAGTCCCATGACGACAGGGGGGGAGACCCAGTACTTC
. . TRBJ2-7 TRBV7-9 CASSSNQAFVEQYF TGTGCCAGCAGCTCGAATCAAGCGTTTGTCGAGCAGTACTTC
. . TRBJ1-1 TRBV7-9 CASSSTGSDTEAFF TGTGCCAGCAGCTCCACAGGTTCAGACACTGAAGCTTTCTTT
. TRBD2 TRBJ2-1 TRBV28 CASSLLAGGLNEQFF TGTGCCAGCAGTTTATTAGCGGGAGGGCTCAATGAGCAGTTCTTC
. TRBD2 TRBJ2-7 TRBV7-9 CSSSLGGLAAQSSYEQYF TGTTCCAGCAGCTTAGGGGGACTAGCGGCTCAGAGCTCCTACGAGCAGTACTTC
once . TRBJ2-7 TRBV7-9 CASSLYEQYF TGTGCCAGCAGCCTCTACGAGCAGTACTTC
. TRBD1 TRBJ2-5 TRBV25-1 CASSESDRGGQETQYF TGTGCCAGCAGTGAATCGGACAGGGGGGGCCAAGAGACCCAGTACTTC
. TRBD2 TRBJ2-7 TRBV7-3 CASSPAGNSYEQYF TGTGCCAGCAGCCCAGCGGGGAACTCCTACGAGCAGTACTTC
. TRBD2 TRBJ2-7 TRBV29-1 CSVVGGSEGYEQYF TGCAGCGTTGTGGGCGGGAGCGAAGGCTACGAGCAGTACTTC
. . TRBJ2-7 TRBV6-5 CASKGDSSYEQYF TGTGCCAGCAAAGGGGACTCTTCCTACGAGCAGTACTTC
once TRBD1 TRBJ1-1 TRBV28 CASSLSQGAGTEAFF TGTGCCAGCAGTTTATCCCAGGGGGCAGGGACTGAAGCTTTCTTT
. . TRBJ2-7 TRBV6-5 CAAGRGRVNEQYF TGTGCCGCAGGGCGGGGTCGCGTCAACGAGCAGTACTTC
. . TRBJ2-7 TRBV14 CASSLQGSYEQYF TGTGCCAGCAGCCTACAGGGCTCCTACGAGCAGTACTTC
. TRBD2 TRBJ2-2 TRBV5-1 CASGTSGRAHTGELFF TGCGCCAGTGGGACTAGCGGGAGGGCGCACACCGGGGAGCTGTTTTTT
. TRBD1 TRBJ2-5 TRBV5-1 CASSREGNTGVTQETQYF TGCGCCAGCAGCCGCGAGGGAAATACAGGGGTGACCCAAGAGACCCAGTACTTC
. TRBD2 TRBJ2-7 TRBV6-5 CASSRLAVSSYEQYF TGTGCCAGCAGTCGACTAGCGGTGAGCTCCTACGAGCAGTACTTC
. TRBD2 TRBJ2-5 TRBV11-2 CASSTLAALRQTQYF TGTGCCAGCAGCACACTAGCGGCGCTCCGGCAGACCCAGTACTTC
once TRBD2 TRBJ2-5 TRBV7-6 CASSPNPGLADSQETQYF TGTGCCAGCAGCCCAAATCCGGGACTAGCGGACTCACAAGAGACCCAGTACTTC
. . TRBJ2-7 TRBV5-5 CASSLTGTPGDSTTHYEQYF TGTGCCAGCAGCTTGACGGGGACCCCCGGGGACTCCACGACGCACTACGAGCAGTACTTC
. TRBD2 TRBJ2-5 TRBV19 CASSIDSGATGSSETQYF TGTGCCAGTAGTATAGATAGCGGGGCTACGGGTTCGTCAGAGACCCAGTACTTC
. . TRBJ2-7 TRBV28 CASSPIPGDQSSYEQYF TGTGCCAGCAGCCCAATCCCGGGAGACCAAAGCTCCTACGAGCAGTACTTC
. . TRBJ1-2 TRBV25-1 CASSDAGDYGYTF TGTGCCAGCAGTGATGCGGGGGACTATGGCTACACCTTC
once TRBD1 TRBJ1-2 TRBV11-2 CASSLDGTGNYGYTF TGTGCCAGCAGCTTAGATGGGACAGGAAACTATGGCTACACCTTC
few . TRBJ2-7 TRBV5-4 CASSPKLSWGGNEQYF TGTGCCAGCAGCCCCAAGCTTTCCTGGGGAGGAAACGAGCAGTACTTC
. TRBD1 TRBJ2-7 TRBV5-4 CASSRQGQGAYEQYF TGTGCCAGCAGCCGGCAGGGACAGGGGGCCTACGAGCAGTACTTC
few TRBD2 TRBJ2-1 TRBV5-1 CASSPWTSGRGNEQFF TGCGCCAGCAGCCCGTGGACTAGCGGGAGGGGCAATGAGCAGTTCTTC
. . TRBJ1-2 TRBV5-1 CASYTGRSNYGYTF TGCGCCAGCTACACAGGGCGGTCTAACTATGGCTACACCTTC
. TRBD2 TRBJ2-2 TRBV6-6 CASSTREGLAGELFF TGTGCCAGCAGTACCAGGGAGGGGTTAGCCGGGGAGCTGTTTTTT
few . TRBJ1-1 TRBV6-1 CASSDVWGGTEAFF TGTGCCAGCAGTGACGTGTGGGGAGGAACTGAAGCTTTCTTT
once . TRBJ2-5 TRBV20-1 CSARDRAQYF TGCAGTGCTAGAGATCGGGCCCAGTACTTC
. TRBD2 TRBJ2-7 TRBV2 CASSSTGTSVRYEQYF TGTGCCAGCAGTTCGACCGGGACTAGCGTCCGCTACGAGCAGTACTTC
once . TRBJ2-7 TRBV28 CASSLYRGEQYF TGTGCCAGCAGTTTATATAGAGGGGAGCAGTACTTC
. . TRBJ1-4 TRBV12-5 CASGLGHANEKLFF TGTGCTAGTGGTCTCGGACATGCTAATGAAAAACTGTTTTTT
few TRBD2 TRBJ2-1 TRBV9 CASSVGLAGYNEQFF TGTGCCAGCAGCGTAGGACTAGCGGGATACAATGAGCAGTTCTTC
. . TRBJ2-7 TRBV7-9 CASSLGDTPYEQYF TGTGCCAGCAGCTTAGGGGACACCCCATACGAGCAGTACTTC
once TRBD1 TRBJ1-2 TRBV6-5 CASSYQTGGRYGYTF TGTGCCAGCAGTTACCAGACAGGGGGGAGGTATGGCTACACCTTC
. . TRBJ2-7 TRBV18 CASSRDRAAYEQYF TGTGCCAGCTCACGAGACAGAGCAGCCTACGAGCAGTACTTC
. TRBD2 TRBJ2-7 TRBV14 CASSQLAGADEQYF TGTGCCAGCAGCCAACTAGCGGGAGCCGACGAGCAGTACTTC
. . TRBJ1-5 TRBV28 CASSFWVWQPGFYGNQPQHF TGTGCCAGCAGTTTTTGGGTTTGGCAGCCGGGTTTTTACGGCAATCAGCCCCAGCATTTT
. . TRBJ2-3 TRBV9 CASSADSYTDTQYF TGTGCCAGCAGCGCGGACAGTTACACAGATACGCAGTATTTT
. . TRBJ2-7 TRBV29-1 CSVEAPQGPKEQYF TGCAGCGTTGAAGCTCCACAGGGCCCTAAGGAGCAGTACTTC
. TRBD1 TRBJ2-7 TRBV7-2 CASSLARGFLYEQYF TGTGCCAGCAGCTTAGCCAGGGGGTTCCTCTACGAGCAGTACTTC
. TRBD1 TRBJ2-7 TRBV27 CASSPTGGPYEQYF TGTGCCAGCAGCCCGACAGGGGGTCCCTACGAGCAGTACTTC
. TRBD1 TRBJ2-5 TRBV14 CASSQNPGQQETQYF TGTGCCAGCAGCCAGAACCCGGGACAGCAAGAGACCCAGTACTTC
. TRBD1 TRBJ1-4 TRBV27 CASSSYPRTGGIANEKLFF TGTGCCAGCAGTTCCTACCCCCGGACAGGGGGAATTGCTAATGAAAAACTGTTTTTT
. TRBD2 TRBJ2-5 TRBV11-2 CASSQTSGMKTQYF TGTGCCAGCAGCCAAACTAGCGGGATGAAGACCCAGTACTTC
. TRBD1 TRBJ1-5 TRBV28 CASSFPHRGDAGQPQHF TGTGCCAGCAGTTTTCCCCACAGGGGAGACGCGGGGCAGCCCCAGCATTTT